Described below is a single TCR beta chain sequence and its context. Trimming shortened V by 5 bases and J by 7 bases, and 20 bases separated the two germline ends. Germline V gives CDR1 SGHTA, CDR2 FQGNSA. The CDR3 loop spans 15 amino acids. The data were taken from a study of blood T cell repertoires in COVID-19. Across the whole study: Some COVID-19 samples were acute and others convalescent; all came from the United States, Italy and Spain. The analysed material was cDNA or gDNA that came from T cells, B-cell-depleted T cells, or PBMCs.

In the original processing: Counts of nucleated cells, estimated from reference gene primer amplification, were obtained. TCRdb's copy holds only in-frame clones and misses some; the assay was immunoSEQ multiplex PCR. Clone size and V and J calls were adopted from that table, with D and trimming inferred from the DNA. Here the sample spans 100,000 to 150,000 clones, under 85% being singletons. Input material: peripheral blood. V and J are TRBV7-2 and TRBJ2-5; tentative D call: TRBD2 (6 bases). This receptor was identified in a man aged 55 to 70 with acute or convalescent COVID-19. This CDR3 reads CASSPGGTFRGTQYF. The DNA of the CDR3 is TGTGCCAGCAGCCCCGGAGGGACGTTCCGGGGGACCCAGTACTTC.